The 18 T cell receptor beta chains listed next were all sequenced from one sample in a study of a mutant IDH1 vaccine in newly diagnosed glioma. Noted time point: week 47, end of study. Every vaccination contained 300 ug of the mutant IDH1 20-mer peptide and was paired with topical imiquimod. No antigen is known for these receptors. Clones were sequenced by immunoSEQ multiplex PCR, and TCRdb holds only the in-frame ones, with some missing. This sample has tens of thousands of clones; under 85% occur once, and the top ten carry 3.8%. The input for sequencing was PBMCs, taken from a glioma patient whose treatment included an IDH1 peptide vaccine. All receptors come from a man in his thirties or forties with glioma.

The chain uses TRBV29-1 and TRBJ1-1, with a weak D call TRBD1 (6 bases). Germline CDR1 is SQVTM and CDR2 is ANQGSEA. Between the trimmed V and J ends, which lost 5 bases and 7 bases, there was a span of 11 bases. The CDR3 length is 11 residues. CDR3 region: CSVRGGSEAFF. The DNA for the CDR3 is TGCAGCGTTCGAGGGGGGAGTGAAGCTTTCTTT.

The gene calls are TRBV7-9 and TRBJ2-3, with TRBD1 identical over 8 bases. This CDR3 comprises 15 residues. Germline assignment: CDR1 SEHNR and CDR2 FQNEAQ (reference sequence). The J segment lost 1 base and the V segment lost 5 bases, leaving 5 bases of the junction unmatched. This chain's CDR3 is CASSPTGVRTDTQYF. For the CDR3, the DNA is TGTGCCAGCAGCCCGACAGGGGTCCGCACAGATACGCAGTATTTT.

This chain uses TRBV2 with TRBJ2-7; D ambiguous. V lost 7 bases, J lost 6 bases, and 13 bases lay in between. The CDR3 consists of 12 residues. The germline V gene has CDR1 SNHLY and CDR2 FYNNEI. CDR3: CASIGLGIEQYF. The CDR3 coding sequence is TGTGCCAGCATAGGTCTAGGAATCGAGCAGTACTTC.

The DNA for the CDR3 is TGTGCCAGCTCACCCTTATCGGATAACACTGAAGCTTTCTTT. As protein: CASSPLSDNTEAFF. V usage is TRBV18 and J usage is TRBJ1-1; D call uncertain. V was cut by 3 bases and J by 2 bases, with 10 bases left in between. The CDR3 contains 14 residues. Germline CDR1 reads KGHSH; CDR2 reads LQKENI.

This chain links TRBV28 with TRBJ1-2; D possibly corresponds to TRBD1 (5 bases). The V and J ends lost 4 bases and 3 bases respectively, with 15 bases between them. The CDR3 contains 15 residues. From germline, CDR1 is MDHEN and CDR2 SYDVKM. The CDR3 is CASSSLGGAYYGYTF. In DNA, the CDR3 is TGTGCCAGCAGTTCCCTCGGCGGGGCTTACTATGGCTACACCTTC.

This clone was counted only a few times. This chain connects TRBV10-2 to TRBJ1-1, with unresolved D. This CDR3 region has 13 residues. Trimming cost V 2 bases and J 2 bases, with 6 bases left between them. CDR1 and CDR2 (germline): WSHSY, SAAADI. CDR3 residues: CASSEMANTEAFF. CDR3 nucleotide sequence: TGCGCCAGCAGTGAGATGGCCAACACTGAAGCTTTCTTT.

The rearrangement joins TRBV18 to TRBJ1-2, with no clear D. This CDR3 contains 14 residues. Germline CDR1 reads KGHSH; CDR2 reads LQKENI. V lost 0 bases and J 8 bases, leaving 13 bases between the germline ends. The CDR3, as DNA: TGTGCCAGCTCACCACCGGCGGAGGATGTGGGCTACACCTTC. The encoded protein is CASSPPAEDVGYTF.

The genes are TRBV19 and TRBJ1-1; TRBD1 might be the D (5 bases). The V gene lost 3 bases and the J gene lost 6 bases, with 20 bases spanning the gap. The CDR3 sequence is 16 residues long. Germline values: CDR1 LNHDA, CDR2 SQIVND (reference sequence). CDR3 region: CASSMGPGWTSAEAFF. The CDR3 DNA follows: TGTGCCAGTAGTATGGGGCCAGGGTGGACGAGCGCTGAAGCTTTCTTT. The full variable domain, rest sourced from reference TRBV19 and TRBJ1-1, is DGGITQSPKYLFRKEGQNVTLSCEQNLNHDAMYWYRQDPGQGLRLIYYSQIVNDFQKGDIAEGYSVSREKKESFPLTVTSAQKNPTAFYLCASSMGPGWTSAEAFFGQGTRLTVV.

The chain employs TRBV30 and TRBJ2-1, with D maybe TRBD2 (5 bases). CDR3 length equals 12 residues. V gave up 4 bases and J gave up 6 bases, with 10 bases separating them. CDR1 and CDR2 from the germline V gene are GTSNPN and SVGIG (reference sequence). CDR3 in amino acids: CAWTRTGNEQFF. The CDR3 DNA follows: TGTGCCTGGACCAGGACTGGCAATGAGCAGTTCTTC.

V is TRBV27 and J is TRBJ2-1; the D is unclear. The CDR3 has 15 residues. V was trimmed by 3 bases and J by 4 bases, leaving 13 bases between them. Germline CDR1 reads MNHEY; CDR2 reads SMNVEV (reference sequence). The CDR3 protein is CASSFSQMNYNEQFF. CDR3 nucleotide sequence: TGTGCCAGCAGTTTCAGTCAGATGAATTACAATGAGCAGTTCTTC.

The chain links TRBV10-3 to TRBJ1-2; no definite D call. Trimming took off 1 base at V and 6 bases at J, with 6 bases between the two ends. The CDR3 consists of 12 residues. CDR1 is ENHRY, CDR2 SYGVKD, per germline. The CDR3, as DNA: TGTGCCATCAGTGAGTTTGGGGATGGCTACACCTTC. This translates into CAISEFGDGYTF.

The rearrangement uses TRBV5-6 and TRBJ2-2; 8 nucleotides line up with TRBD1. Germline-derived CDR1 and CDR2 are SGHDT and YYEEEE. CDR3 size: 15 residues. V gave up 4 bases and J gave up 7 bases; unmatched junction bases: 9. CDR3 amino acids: CASSRQGAGNGELFF. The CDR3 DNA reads TGTGCCAGCAGCCGCCAGGGGGCTGGGAACGGGGAGCTGTTTTTT.

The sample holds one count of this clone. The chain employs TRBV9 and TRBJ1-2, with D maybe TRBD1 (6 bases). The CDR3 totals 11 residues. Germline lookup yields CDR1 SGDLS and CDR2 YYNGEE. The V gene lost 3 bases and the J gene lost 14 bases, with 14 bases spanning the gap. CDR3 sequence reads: CASSADGTSTF. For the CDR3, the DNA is TGTGCCAGCAGCGCAGACGGGACATCGACCTTC.

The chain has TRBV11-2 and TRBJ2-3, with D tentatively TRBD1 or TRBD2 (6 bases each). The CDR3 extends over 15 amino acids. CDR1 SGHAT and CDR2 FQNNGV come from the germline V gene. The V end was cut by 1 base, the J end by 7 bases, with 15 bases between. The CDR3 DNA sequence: TGTGCCAGCAGCTTAGTCGTGGGGGGCGGTTATACGCAGTATTTT. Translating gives CASSLVVGGGYTQYF.

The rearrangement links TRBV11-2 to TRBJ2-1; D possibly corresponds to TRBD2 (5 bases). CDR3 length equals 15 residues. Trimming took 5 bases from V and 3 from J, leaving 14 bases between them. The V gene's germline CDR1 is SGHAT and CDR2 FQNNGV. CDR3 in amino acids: CASSRSRVDYNEQFF. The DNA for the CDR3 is TGTGCCAGCAGCCGCTCGAGGGTTGACTACAATGAGCAGTTCTTC.

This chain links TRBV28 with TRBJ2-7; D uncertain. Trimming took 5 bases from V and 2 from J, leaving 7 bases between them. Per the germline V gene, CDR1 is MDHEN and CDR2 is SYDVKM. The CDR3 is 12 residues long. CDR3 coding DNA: TGTGCCAGCAGTCCTGCGGCCTACGAGCAGTACTTC. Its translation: CASSPAAYEQYF.

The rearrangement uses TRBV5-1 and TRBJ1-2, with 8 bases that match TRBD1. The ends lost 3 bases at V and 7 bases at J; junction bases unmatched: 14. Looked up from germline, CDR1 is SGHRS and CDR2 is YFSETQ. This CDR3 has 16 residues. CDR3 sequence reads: CASSWESRGRGVGYTF. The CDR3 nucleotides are TGCGCCAGCAGCTGGGAATCCAGGGGGCGCGGTGTTGGCTACACCTTC.

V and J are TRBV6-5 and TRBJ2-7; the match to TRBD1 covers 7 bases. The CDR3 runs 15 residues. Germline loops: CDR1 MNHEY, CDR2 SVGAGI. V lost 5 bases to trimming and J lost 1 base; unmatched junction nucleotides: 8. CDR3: CASSRTGQQSYEQYF. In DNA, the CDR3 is TGTGCCAGCAGTCGAACGGGACAGCAGTCCTACGAGCAGTACTTC.